These 7 T cell receptor beta chains came from one sample sequenced in a study of blood T cell repertoires in COVID-19 (dated by TCRdb to 2019 to 2021). The library was produced with the immunoSEQ multiplex PCR assay. TCRdb limited this immuneACCESS table to in-frame rearrangements with V and J called. A share of clones is missing; checked studies link under half to unresolved V genes, and the rest is unexplained. The sample yields approximately 300,000 clones; around 89% were counted once. The ten largest account for 4.6% of the sample. Sequenced material: peripheral blood. The receptors were sampled from a man in his forties with acute or convalescent COVID-19.

The gene calls are TRBV2 and TRBJ2-3; maybe TRBD1 (5 bases). CDR1 and CDR2 (germline): SNHLY, FYNNEI. The CDR3 extends over 15 amino acids. V was shortened by 2 bases and J by 5 bases, with 14 bases between the two germline ends. Here the CDR3 DNA reads TGTGCCAGCAGTGAACGTAGGCAGGGTGGAGATACGCAGTATTTT. It codes for CASSERRQGGDTQYF.

V usage is TRBV5-6 and J usage is TRBJ2-1; 7 bases fit TRBD2. Germline CDR1 reads SGHDT; CDR2 reads YYEEEE. Trimming took 1 base from V and 2 from J; bases not matched to a gene: 9. The CDR3 consists of 17 residues. The CDR3 coding sequence is TGTGCCAGCAGCTTGACCCGGACTAGACTTACCTACAATGAGCAGTTCTTC. As protein: CASSLTRTRLTYNEQFF.

The chain couples TRBV6-1 to TRBJ2-1, with D hard to call. Trimming cost V 2 bases and J 0 bases, with 8 bases left between them. Germline V gene sequence: CDR1 MNHNS, CDR2 SASEGT. The CDR3 extends over 15 amino acids. CDR3 coding DNA: TGTGCCAGCAGTGAAAAAGCTAGCTCCTACAATGAGCAGTTCTTC. This encodes CASSEKASSYNEQFF.

The CDR3, as DNA: TGTGCCAGCAGCCCAGGGGCTGCAACTAATGAAAAACTGTTTTTT. It specifies CASSPGAATNEKLFF. The chain employs TRBV11-2 and TRBJ1-4, with a weak D call TRBD1 (6 bases). Germline V CDR1 and CDR2: SGHAT, FQNNGV. The V and J ends lost 5 bases and 0 bases respectively, with 10 bases between them. The CDR3 runs to 15 residues.

The CDR3 bases are TGTGCCACCAGTGATTTTAGGACAGGGGATGAGCAGTTCTTC. Amino acid sequence: CATSDFRTGDEQFF. The chain combines TRBV24-1 with TRBJ2-1; 9 nucleotides agree with TRBD1. CDR1 is KGHDR and CDR2 is SFDVKD in the germline V gene. V dropped 1 base and J dropped 8; count of bases not matched to a gene: 2. This CDR3 comprises 14 residues.

This chain uses TRBV6-5 with TRBJ1-6; 8 bases map to TRBD1. Germline CDR1 and CDR2: MNHEY and SVGAGI. Germline trimming cut 2 bases from V and 7 bases from J; bases unmatched to any gene: 1. This CDR3 region has 14 residues. CDR3 sequence (DNA): TGTGCCAGCAGTTACAACAGGGGGAATTCACCCCTCCACTTT. Translated: CASSYNRGNSPLHF.

CDR3 DNA sequence: TGTGCCAGCTCACCAGAAAGGGGACAGTATAACTATGGCTACACCTTC. This sequence encodes CASSPERGQYNYGYTF. The rearrangement links TRBV18 to TRBJ1-2; 7 bases line up with TRBD1. The length of the CDR3 is 16 residues. The trim removed 2 bases at V and 1 base at J, leaving 7 bases unmatched. Per germline, CDR1 KGHSH and CDR2 LQKENI.